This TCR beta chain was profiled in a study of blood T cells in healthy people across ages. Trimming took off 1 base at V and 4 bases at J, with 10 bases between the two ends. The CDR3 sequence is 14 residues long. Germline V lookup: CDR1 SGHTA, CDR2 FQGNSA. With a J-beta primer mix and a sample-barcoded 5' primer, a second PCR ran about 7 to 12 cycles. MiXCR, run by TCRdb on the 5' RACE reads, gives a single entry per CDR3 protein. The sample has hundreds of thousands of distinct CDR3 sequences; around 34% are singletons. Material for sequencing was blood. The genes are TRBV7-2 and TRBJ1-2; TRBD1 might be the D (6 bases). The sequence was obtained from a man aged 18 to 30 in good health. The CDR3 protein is CASSLVGGAYGYTF. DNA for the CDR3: TGTGCCAGCAGCTTAGTGGGGGGGGCCTATGGCTACACCTTC.